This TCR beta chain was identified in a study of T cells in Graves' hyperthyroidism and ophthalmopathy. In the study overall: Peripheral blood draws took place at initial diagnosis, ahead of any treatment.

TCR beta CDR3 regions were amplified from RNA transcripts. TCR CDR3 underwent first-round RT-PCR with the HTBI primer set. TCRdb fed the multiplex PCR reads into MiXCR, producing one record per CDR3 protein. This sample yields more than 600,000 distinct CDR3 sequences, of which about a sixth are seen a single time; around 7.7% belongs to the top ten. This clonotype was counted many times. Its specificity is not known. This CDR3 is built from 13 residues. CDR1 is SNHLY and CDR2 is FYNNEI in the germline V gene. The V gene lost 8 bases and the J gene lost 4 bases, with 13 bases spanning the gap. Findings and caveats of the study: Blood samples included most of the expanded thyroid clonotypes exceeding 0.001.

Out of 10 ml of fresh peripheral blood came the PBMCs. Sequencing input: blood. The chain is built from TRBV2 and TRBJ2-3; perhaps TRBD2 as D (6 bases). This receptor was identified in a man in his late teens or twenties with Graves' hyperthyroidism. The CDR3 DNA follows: TGTGCCAGCTCCCGGGAGTCCCCAGATACGCAGTATTTT. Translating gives CASSRESPDTQYF.